This TCR beta chain was sequenced during a study of human T cells and chemical hapten exposure. Study details: Slight volume differences across pooled libraries mainly accounted for varying per-sample TCR yields. Findings of the study overall: Expanded TCRs showed more large CDR3 clusters than pre-sensitization or healthy control sets. TCRs whose frequency exceeded 1 in 1000 remained the same following DPC sensitization.

This clonotype has just a few counts. Its antigen is unidentified. The CDR3 contains 15 residues. Trimming at V came to 7 bases and at J to 4 bases, leaving 9 bases not matched to a gene. CDR1 and CDR2 from the germline V gene are MDHEN and SYDVKM. Time point meaning: patch test 1, 2 weeks after DPC sensitization. Documented treatment: therapeutic diphenylcyclopropenone sensitization with weekly scalp DPC. Total RNA came from unfractionated whole blood. TCRdb re-called the RACE reads through MiXCR, storing one row per CDR3 protein. The table shows 40,000 to 65,000 distinct CDR3 sequences, with 8% to 13% occurring only once.

The chain links TRBV28 to TRBJ2-1, with TRBD2 identical over 8 bases. The sequence was collected from a woman aged 40-49 years with alopecia areata. Some clones in this sample may be carry-over from other donors' samples. The source material was whole blood, sampled in connection with sensitization to the hapten diphenylcyclopropenone (DPC). In nucleotides, the CDR3 is TGTGCCAGCAACAAACCGGGACTAGGATACAATGAGCAGTTCTTC. Encoded protein: CASNKPGLGYNEQFF.